Presented here are 32 T cell receptor beta chains from one specimen sequenced in a study of blood T cell repertoires in COVID-19 (dated by TCRdb to about 2020). Library generation was performed with the immunoSEQ multiplex PCR assay. TCRdb mirrors the immuneACCESS table, restricted to in-frame sequences. Some clones are absent from its copies; in checked studies, under half trace to an unresolved V gene, and the reason for the others is unknown. Counted in this sample were about 230,000 clones; 65% to 90% of them appeared once. Clones ranked in the top ten supply 11% of the sample. Sequenced input: peripheral blood. These receptors came from a man between 45 and 60 years old with COVID-19, enrolled during active disease.

This clone showed up just once. The V call is TRBV7-3, the J call TRBJ2-3; 11 bases line up with TRBD1. CDR3 length equals 15 residues. Trimming at V came to 5 bases and at J to 6 bases, leaving 7 bases not matched to a gene. CDR1 is SGHTA and CDR2 is FQGTGA in the germline V gene. DNA for the CDR3: TGTGCCAGCAGCGACCGGGACAGGGGGTTGGATACGCAGTATTTT. It specifies CASSDRDRGLDTQYF.

This clone came up a few times. The chain uses TRBV4-3 and TRBJ1-1; a weak D match, TRBD1 (6 bases). Germline V gene lookup returns CDR1 LGHNA and CDR2 YSLEER. The V end was cut by 1 base, the J end by 6 bases, with 18 bases between. The CDR3 is 16 residues long. CDR3 sequence reads: CASSQVSYRDGSEAFF. The CDR3 coding sequence is TGCGCCAGCAGCCAAGTCTCTTACAGGGATGGCTCTGAAGCTTTCTTT.

J is TRBJ1-5 and V is TRBV6-1; D unresolved. V was shortened by 3 bases and J by 7 bases, with 19 bases between the two germline ends. Germline values: CDR1 MNHNS, CDR2 SASEGT. The CDR3 contains 16 residues. CDR3: CASSEHQAGFGQPQHF. In DNA form, the CDR3 reads TGTGCCAGCAGTGAGCACCAGGCGGGGTTCGGCCAGCCCCAGCATTTT.

This chain uses TRBV3-1 (or the pseudogene TRBV3-2) with TRBJ2-7; 8 nucleotides line up with TRBD2. The CDR3 extends over 12 amino acids. Looked up from germline, CDR1 is LGHDT and CDR2 is YNNKEL (reference sequence). V shed 5 bases, J shed 4 bases, and the junction held 1 base outside the gene matches. DNA for the CDR3: TGTGCCAGCAGCGGGACTAGTTACGAGCAGTACTTC. It is translated as CASSGTSYEQYF.

The chain has TRBV27 and TRBJ1-4; D is perhaps TRBD1 (6 bases). The germline V and J ends were trimmed by 8 bases and 4 bases, with 14 bases remaining between them. The CDR3 length is 14 residues. Germline V CDR1 and CDR2: MNHEY, SMNVEV (reference sequence). Written as DNA, the CDR3 is TGTGCCAGCGCCACAACAGGGAATAATGAAAAACTGTTTTTT. Its translation is CASATTGNNEKLFF. Looking up the rest from reference TRBV27 and TRBJ1-4 gives the full variable domain: EAQVTQNPRYLITVTGKKLTVTCSQNMNHEYMSWYRQDPGLGLRQIYYSMNVEVTDKGDVPEGYKVSRKEKRNFPLILESPSPNQTSLYFCASATTGNNEKLFFGSGTQLSVL.

The chain employs TRBV19 and TRBJ2-7, with D possibly matching TRBD1 (6 bases). The CDR3 spans 14 residues. Germline V gives CDR1 LNHDA, CDR2 SQIVND (reference sequence). Trimming left V 6 bases short and J 2 bases short, with 14 bases between. CDR3 coding DNA: TGTGCCAGTAGGGACCGGGACACAACCTACGAGCAGTACTTC. Translated: CASRDRDTTYEQYF. The full variable domain, with the rest looked up from reference TRBV19 and TRBJ2-7, is DGGITQSPKYLFRKEGQNVTLSCEQNLNHDAMYWYRQDPGQGLRLIYYSQIVNDFQKGDIAEGYSVSREKKESFPLTVTSAQKNPTAFYLCASRDRDTTYEQYFGPGTRLTVT.

The genes are TRBV19 and TRBJ2-7; 9 positions agree with TRBD2. Germline values: CDR1 LNHDA, CDR2 SQIVND (reference sequence). This CDR3 contains 15 residues. With 3 bases clipped from V and 6 bases from J, the junction kept 9 bases outside the gene matches. The CDR3 coding sequence is TGTGCCAGTAGTATGGGTGGTGCGGGAGGGCTCGAGCAGTACTTC. Its protein product is CASSMGGAGGLEQYF.

The chain uses TRBV27 and TRBJ2-3, with 14 bases matching TRBD2. The CDR3 contains 14 residues. Trimming took 8 bases from V and 5 from J; bases not matched to a gene: 3. Germline loops: CDR1 MNHEY, CDR2 SMNVEV (reference sequence). The DNA of the CDR3 is TGTGCCAGCCGGGGGACTAGCGGGAGAGATACGCAGTATTTT. As protein: CASRGTSGRDTQYF.

This clone was seen only once. The genes are TRBV19 and TRBJ1-1; 10 nucleotides agree with TRBD1. With 3 bases clipped from V and 3 bases from J, the junction kept 7 bases outside the gene matches. The CDR3 is 16 amino acids. Per germline, CDR1 LNHDA and CDR2 SQIVND (reference sequence). In nucleotides, the CDR3 is TGTGCCAGTAGTATTTTGACAGGGGGCGCGTACACTGAAGCTTTCTTT. Translation gives CASSILTGGAYTEAFF.

V gene TRBV11-2 combines with J gene TRBJ2-3; unclear D gene. V was trimmed by 3 bases and J by 6 bases, leaving 19 bases between them. Germline loops: CDR1 SGHAT, CDR2 FQNNGV. CDR3 length: 16 residues. The CDR3 reads CASSFRRDSWADTQYF. CDR3 nucleotides: TGTGCCAGCAGCTTCCGAAGAGATAGTTGGGCGGATACGCAGTATTTT.

V and J are TRBV7-3 and TRBJ2-1, with 8 nucleotides matching TRBD1. Germline V CDR1 and CDR2: SGHTA, FQGTGA. This CDR3 region has 14 residues. V gave up 3 bases and J gave up 6 bases; unmatched junction bases: 4. In DNA form, the CDR3 reads TGTGCCAGCAGCTTCGCGGACAGGGTCAATGAGCAGTTCTTC. Translating it yields CASSFADRVNEQFF.

The chain uses TRBV7-2 and TRBJ1-4, with D possibly matching TRBD1 (5 bases). CDR3 length equals 15 residues. Per germline, CDR1 SGHTA and CDR2 FQGNSA. V was shortened by 1 base and J by 4 bases, with 10 bases between the two germline ends. CDR3 residues: CASSLGGGGNEKLFF. CDR3 nucleotides: TGTGCCAGCAGCTTAGGTGGGGGAGGTAATGAAAAACTGTTTTTT. Using reference TRBV7-2 and TRBJ1-4 for the parts outside the CDR3, the full variable domain is GAGVSQSPSNKVTEKGKDVELRCDPISGHTALYWYRQSLGQGLEFLIYFQGNSAPDKSGLPSDRFSAERTGGSVSTLTIQRTQQEDSAVYLCASSLGGGGNEKLFFGSGTQLSVL.

The V call is TRBV5-1, the J call TRBJ2-7; possibly TRBD2 for D (6 bases). The germline V gene has CDR1 SGHRS and CDR2 YFSETQ. The CDR3 extends over 15 amino acids. The V end was cut by 1 base, the J end by 4 bases, with 15 bases between. The CDR3 sequence is CASSLMLATVYEQYF. CDR3 in DNA: TGCGCCAGCAGCTTGATGCTAGCGACAGTTTACGAGCAGTACTTC. Together with reference TRBV5-1 and TRBJ2-7, the CDR3 gives the full variable domain: KAGVTQTPRYLIKTRGQQVTLSCSPISGHRSVSWYQQTPGQGLQFLFEYFSETQRNKGNFPGRFSGRQFSNSRSEMNVSTLELGDSALYLCASSLMLATVYEQYFGPGTRLTVT.

This clone has a handful of counts. The chain uses TRBV11-2 and TRBJ2-7; 9 bases agree with TRBD1. CDR3 size: 14 residues. V shed 1 base and J 3 bases; nucleotides not matched to a gene: 1. Germline-derived CDR1 and CDR2 are SGHAT and FQNNGV. CDR3 sequence reads: CASSLAGQGYEQYF. The CDR3 DNA follows: TGTGCCAGCAGCTTAGCGGGACAGGGCTACGAGCAGTACTTC.

V is TRBV25-1 and J is TRBJ2-5, with no clear D. Germline V gene sequence: CDR1 MGHDK, CDR2 SYGVNS. The length of the CDR3 is 16 residues. Trimming stripped 2 bases from V and 2 bases from J, with 15 bases between. The CDR3 DNA is TGTGCCAGCAGTGAAACGTCTAGTGGAAAGCAAGAGACCCAGTACTTC. This sequence encodes CASSETSSGKQETQYF.

The rearrangement links TRBV4-1 to TRBJ2-3; unclear D gene. V lost 3 bases to trimming and J lost 0 bases, with 13 bases between them. The CDR3 has 16 amino acids. Germline V gives CDR1 MGHRA, CDR2 YSYEKL. The CDR3, as DNA: TGCGCCAGCAGCCAGACGGTGGCTAGAAGCACAGATACGCAGTATTTT. Translated, it gives CASSQTVARSTDTQYF.

The V gene is TRBV5-3, the J gene TRBJ2-5; 9 bases are shared with TRBD1. TRBV5-3 is an ORF for which the function is uncertain. This CDR3 region has 15 residues. Unmatched junction bases numbered 5, after V lost 4 bases and J lost 1 base. Here the CDR3 DNA reads TGTGCCAGAAGCGAATCGGACAGGGGCCAAGAGACCCAGTACTTC. Amino acids: CARSESDRGQETQYF.

This rearrangement joins TRBV5-6 to TRBJ2-2; 7 bases align to TRBD1. This CDR3 contains 14 residues. The ends lost 0 bases at V and 4 bases at J; junction bases unmatched: 0. Germline CDR1 and CDR2: SGHDT and YYEEEE. This CDR3 is CASSLGDSTGELFF. The CDR3 region has the DNA TGTGCCAGCAGCTTGGGGGACAGCACCGGGGAGCTGTTTTTT.

V usage is TRBV9 and J usage is TRBJ2-7, with 7 bases that match TRBD2. The CDR3 has 15 residues. In germline, CDR1 is SGDLS, CDR2 YYNGEE. Trimming took 2 bases from V and 3 from J; bases not matched to a gene: 8. The CDR3 is CASSVHGGRDYEQYF. For the CDR3, the DNA is TGTGCCAGCAGCGTGCATGGGGGGAGGGACTACGAGCAGTACTTC.

V is TRBV18 and J is TRBJ1-1; TRBD1 matches at 12 bases. With V trimmed by 5 bases and J by 4 bases, 8 bases remained unmatched. CDR1 is KGHSH, CDR2 LQKENI, per germline. This CDR3 has 16 amino acids. CDR3: CASSASGTGGPTEAFF. CDR3 sequence (DNA): TGTGCCAGCTCAGCCTCCGGGACAGGGGGCCCCACTGAAGCTTTCTTT. The complete variable domain, with remaining parts taken from reference TRBV18 and TRBJ1-1, reads NAGVMQNPRHLVRRRGQEARLRCSPMKGHSHVYWYRQLPEEGLKFMVYLQKENIIDESGMPKERFSAEFPKEGPSILRIQQVVRGDSAAYFCASSASGTGGPTEAFFGQGTRLTVV.

The chain uses TRBV25-1 and TRBJ1-4; tentative D call: TRBD1 (6 bases). The germline V gene encodes CDR1 MGHDK and CDR2 SYGVNS. The length of the CDR3 is 15 residues. Trimming removed 1 base from V and 4 bases from J, with 10 bases in between. This chain's CDR3 is CASSELRGGNEKLFF. CDR3 nucleotide sequence: TGTGCCAGCAGTGAATTGAGGGGGGGTAATGAAAAACTGTTTTTT.

The gene calls are TRBV29-1 and TRBJ2-7; weak D call: TRBD1 (6 bases). The CDR3 runs 12 residues. The V end was cut by 6 bases, the J end by 0 bases, with 9 bases between. CDR1 is SQVTM, CDR2 ANQGSEA, per germline. CDR3 coding DNA: TGCAGCGTGACGGGACACTCCTACGAGCAGTACTTC. Its translation: CSVTGHSYEQYF.

The chain joins TRBV28 to TRBJ2-7; D possibly corresponds to TRBD1 (5 bases). The V end was cut by 2 bases, the J end by 4 bases, with 9 bases between. Germline V gene lookup returns CDR1 MDHEN and CDR2 SYDVKM. This CDR3 has 13 amino acids. Written as DNA, the CDR3 is TGTGCCAGCAGTTTAGGACCAGGGTACGAGCAGTACTTC. Translated: CASSLGPGYEQYF.

The rearrangement uses TRBV21-1 and TRBJ1-5; the D call TRBD1 from the table was never checked on the DNA. TRBV21-1 corresponds to a pseudogene. The CDR3 is 15 residues long. The CDR3 DNA reads TGTGCCAGCAGCACCGATGGCAATAGCAATCAGCCCCAGCATTTT. This gives the protein CASSTDGNSNQPQHF.

Note on this clone: A read error may produce the germline difference seen at one junction end. The V gene is TRBV5-1, the J gene TRBJ2-2; TRBD2 matches at 11 bases. Per germline, CDR1 SGHRS and CDR2 YFSETQ. The CDR3 spans 17 residues. The CDR3 DNA reads as TGCGCCAGCAGTTTTACTAGCGGGAGTATGAACACCGAGGAGCTGTTTTTT. Its protein product is CASSFTSGSMNTEELFF.

This chain links TRBV7-2 with TRBJ2-7; 8 bases match TRBD2. CDR1 is SGHTA and CDR2 is FQGNSA in the germline V gene. The trim removed 3 bases at V and 4 bases at J, leaving 8 bases unmatched. The CDR3 covers 15 residues. The CDR3 nucleotides are TGTGCCAGCAGCTTGTGGGGACTAGGACCTTACGAGCAGTACTTC. It translates to CASSLWGLGPYEQYF.

The chain carries TRBV2 and TRBJ2-2; tentatively, D is TRBD1 (6 bases). Germline CDR1 is SNHLY and CDR2 is FYNNEI. V lost 5 bases and J 7 bases, leaving 17 bases between the germline ends. The CDR3 totals 15 residues. CDR3 sequence: CASSPGASSYGELFF. The DNA for the CDR3 is TGTGCCAGCAGTCCAGGGGCTAGTTCGTACGGGGAGCTGTTTTTT.

This chain links TRBV2 with TRBJ2-1; TRBD2 aligns across 9 bases. The CDR3 has 14 amino acids. Unmatched junction bases numbered 9, after V lost 7 bases and J lost 8 bases. CDR1 and CDR2 from the germline V gene are SNHLY and FYNNEI. Here the CDR3 DNA reads TGTGCCAGCAAGTGGGATAGCGGGAGAGATGAGCAGTTCTTC. As protein: CASKWDSGRDEQFF.

In the case of this clone: Other nucleotide sequences in the sample specify the same CDR3. The rearrangement uses TRBV19 and TRBJ1-4; TRBD1 agrees at 10 bases. Trimming took 6 bases from V and 5 from J; bases not matched to a gene: 3. The V gene's germline CDR1 is LNHDA and CDR2 SQIVND (reference sequence). The CDR3 length is 14 residues. The CDR3 bases are TGTGCCAGTAGGCCGGGACAGGGGAATGAAAAACTGTTTTTT. It yields the protein CASRPGQGNEKLFF.

The rearrangement joins TRBV29-1 to TRBJ2-2, with 14 bases matching TRBD2. This CDR3 contains 17 residues. Trimming at V came to 4 bases and at J to 6 bases, leaving 10 bases not matched to a gene. The germline V gene has CDR1 SQVTM and CDR2 ANQGSEA. This chain's CDR3 is CSVAGLAGVREPGELFF. CDR3 nucleotide sequence: TGCAGCGTTGCGGGACTAGCGGGAGTCCGGGAACCCGGGGAGCTGTTTTTT.

This clone has only a few counts. This rearrangement joins TRBV7-2 to TRBJ2-7; 8 nucleotides match TRBD2. CDR1 is SGHTA and CDR2 is FQGNSA in the germline V gene. V lost 4 bases and J lost 4; bases outside the gene matches: 9. The CDR3 covers 15 residues. CDR3 sequence: CASSSAPGLGYEQYF. The DNA of the CDR3 is TGTGCCAGCAGCTCAGCACCGGGACTAGGGTACGAGCAGTACTTC. Full variable domain (outside the CDR3, taken from reference TRBV7-2 and TRBJ2-7): GAGVSQSPSNKVTEKGKDVELRCDPISGHTALYWYRQSLGQGLEFLIYFQGNSAPDKSGLPSDRFSAERTGGSVSTLTIQRTQQEDSAVYLCASSSAPGLGYEQYFGPGTRLTVT.

The CDR3 spells CASRAQGNTEAFF. For the CDR3, the DNA is TGTGCCAGCAGGGCCCAGGGGAACACTGAAGCTTTCTTT. The rearrangement joins TRBV6-4 to TRBJ1-1; perhaps TRBD1 as D (5 bases). Germline V gene lookup returns CDR1 MRHNA and CDR2 SNTAGT. With 6 bases removed from V and 1 base from J, the gap between germline ends came to 9 bases. The CDR3 loop spans 13 amino acids.